This TCR beta chain is from a study of tumor-infiltrating lymphocytes in oesophageal squamous cell carcinoma. TCRdb independently ran MiXCR on the PCR reads; one entry per CDR3 protein. The sample has under 8,500 distinct CDR3 sequences; 15% to 19% are singletons. This CDR3 contains 14 residues. CDR1 is ENHRY and CDR2 is SYGVKD in the germline V gene. Germline trimming cut 2 bases from V and 3 bases from J; bases unmatched to any gene: 4. This clonotype was observed many times. The sequenced sample was blood. The source of this sequence is a male donor with esophageal squamous cell carcinoma. The chain carries TRBV10-3 and TRBJ2-7; 7 bases match TRBD1. CDR3 in DNA: TGTGCCATCAGTGAGGACAGGGTAAGCTACGAGCAGTACTTC. Protein: CAISEDRVSYEQYF.